Reported below is one TCR beta chain. Antigen: not known. This entry is derived from a study of regulatory and conventional T cells in RAG deficiency. Method: immunoSEQ multiplex PCR; TCRdb's copy keeps in-frame clones and lacks some. The sample consists of 32,000 or so clones, approximately 89% of them appearing once. Regarding the study as a whole: Shannon entropy fell and Simpson indices rose in RAG-deficient patients. Omenn patients showed >75% Treg-Tconv overlap and shorter CDR3 lengths. These Omenn syndrome Treg sorts may hold peripherally activated cells instead.

These data were also filed under a second study, of regulatory T cells. That report notes: The primer mix had 52 TRBV and 13 TRBJ primers.

The receptor comes from a human donor in good health. The specimen was CD8+ T cells sorted from blood.

This chain's CDR3 is CASSEGQAYEQYF. The CDR3 coding sequence is TGTGCCAGCAGTGAGGGACAGGCCTACGAGCAGTACTTC. J is TRBJ2-7 and V is TRBV5-6; TRBD1 matches at 8 bases. Trimming at V came to 5 bases and at J to 2 bases, leaving 3 bases not matched to a gene. CDR3 length: 13 amino acids. Germline values: CDR1 SGHDT, CDR2 YYEEEE.